This T cell receptor beta chain was recorded in a study of Graves' ophthalmopathy and Graves' hyperthyroidism. This clonotype was detected many times. Amplification of TCR beta CDR3 regions used RNA transcripts. HTBI-primed first-round RT-PCR preceded second-round multiplex PCR. TCRdb recomputed calls from the multiplex PCR reads with MiXCR, one row per CDR3 protein. The sample shows 680,000 or so distinct CDR3 sequences, about a fifth of them seen only once. None of the included patients had other autoimmune diseases, uncontrolled infections, pregnancy or lactation, as these led to exclusion. The material sequenced was peripheral blood. This sequence originates from a woman under 30 with stable Graves' hyperthyroidism. Some clones in this sample may be carry-over from other donors' samples.

For the CDR3, the DNA is TGTGCTAGTGGTCCGGGGACAGGGATGGACGAGCAGTACTTC. It is translated as CASGPGTGMDEQYF. This chain uses TRBV12-5 with TRBJ2-7; 9 bases fit TRBD1. The CDR3 spans 14 residues. Trimming removed 5 bases from V and 5 bases from J; junction bases left unmatched: 7. Germline loops: CDR1 LGHNT, CDR2 FRNRAP.